Following are 4 T cell receptor beta chains from one sample sequenced in a study of blood T cell repertoires in COVID-19. Assay: immunoSEQ multiplex PCR; the TCRdb copy retains only in-frame clones and omits some. The sample holds 350,000 to 400,000 clones, about 89% seen once. Sample: PBMCs or T cells enriched from blood (not recorded which). All receptors derive from a woman aged 40 to 55 who had been exposed to COVID-19.

This clone was recorded only once. V is TRBV3-1 (or the pseudogene TRBV3-2) and J is TRBJ1-1, with D uncertain. Germline CDR1 reads LGHDT; CDR2 reads YNNKEL (reference sequence). This CDR3 has 21 residues. The ends were cut back, 1 base at V and 7 bases at J, with 34 bases in the middle. The CDR3 spells CASSQVQERSAPPSGALEAFF. The CDR3 bases are TGTGCCAGCAGCCAAGTCCAGGAGCGGTCGGCCCCCCCCTCCGGCGCTCTTGAAGCTTTCTTT.

The chain carries TRBV19 and TRBJ1-1; a possible D gene is TRBD1 (5 bases). The V gene lost 7 bases and the J gene lost 4 bases, with 13 bases spanning the gap. Germline-derived CDR1 and CDR2 are LNHDA and SQIVND (reference sequence). CDR3 length: 13 residues. The CDR3 sequence is CASTGRVGTEAFF. As DNA, the CDR3 is TGTGCCAGTACGGGCAGGGTGGGCACTGAAGCTTTCTTT.

The chain is built from TRBV6-5 and TRBJ1-5; tentative D call: TRBD1 (5 bases). From germline, CDR1 is MNHEY and CDR2 SVGAGI. Trimming took off 6 bases at V and 4 bases at J, with 16 bases between the two ends. CDR3 size: 15 residues. This CDR3 reads CASSPGGARNQPQHF. As DNA, the CDR3 is TGTGCCAGCAGCCCGGGCGGGGCGCGGAATCAGCCCCAGCATTTT.

The rearrangement uses TRBV29-1 and TRBJ1-1; possibly TRBD1 for D (5 bases). The germline CDR1 and CDR2 sequences are SQVTM and ANQGSEA. V lost 4 bases and J lost 1, with 13 bases in between. This CDR3 comprises 14 residues. Written as DNA, the CDR3 is TGCAGCGTTGCGGCTGCGGGGGGGAACACTGAAGCTTTCTTT. This sequence encodes CSVAAAGGNTEAFF.